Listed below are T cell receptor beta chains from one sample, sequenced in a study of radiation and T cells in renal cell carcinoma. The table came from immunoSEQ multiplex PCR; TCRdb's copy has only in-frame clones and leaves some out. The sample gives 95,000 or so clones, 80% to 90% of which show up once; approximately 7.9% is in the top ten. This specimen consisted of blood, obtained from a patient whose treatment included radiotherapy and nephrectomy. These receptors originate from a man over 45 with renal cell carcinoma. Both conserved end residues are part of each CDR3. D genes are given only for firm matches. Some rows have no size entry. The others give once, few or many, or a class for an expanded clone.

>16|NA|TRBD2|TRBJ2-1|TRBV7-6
CASSLERLAGGNEQFF
TGTGCCAGCAGCTTAGAGCGGCTAGCGGGAGGTAATGAGCAGTTCTTC
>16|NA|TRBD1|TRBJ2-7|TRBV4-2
CASSQDFQGVSYEQYF
TGTGCCAGCAGCCAAGATTTTCAGGGGGTCTCCTACGAGCAGTACTTC
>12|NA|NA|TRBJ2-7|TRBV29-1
CSVGTTSYEQYF
TGCAGCGTCGGCACTACCTCCTACGAGCAGTACTTC
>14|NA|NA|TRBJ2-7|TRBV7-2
CASSPTGNLYEQYF
TGTGCCAGCAGCCCCACGGGGAACCTCTACGAGCAGTACTTC
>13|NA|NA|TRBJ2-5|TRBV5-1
CASSRDGDRTQYF
TGCGCCAGCAGCCGGGACGGTGACAGGACCCAGTACTTC
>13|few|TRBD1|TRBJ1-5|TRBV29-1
CSVMGQGGQPQHF
TGCAGCGTAATGGGACAGGGAGGTCAGCCCCAGCATTTT
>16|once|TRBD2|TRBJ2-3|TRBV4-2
CASSQAASGGTDTQYF
TGTGCCAGCAGCCAAGCGGCTAGCGGGGGCACAGATACGCAGTATTTT
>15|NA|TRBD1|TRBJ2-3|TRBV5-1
CASSLGLRGTDTQYF
TGCGCCAGCAGCTTGGGTCTCAGGGGGACAGATACGCAGTATTTT
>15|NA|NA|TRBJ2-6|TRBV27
CASRAPDSGANVLTF
TGTGCCAGCCGGGCCCCGGACTCTGGGGCCAACGTCCTGACTTTC
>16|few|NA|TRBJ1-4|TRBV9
CASSLSPSATNEKLFF
TGTGCCAGCAGCCTCTCCCCCTCAGCAACTAATGAAAAACTGTTTTTT
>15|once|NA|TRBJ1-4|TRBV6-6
CASSYSRIRDEKLFF
TGTGCCAGCAGTTACTCTCGGATACGGGATGAAAAACTGTTTTTT
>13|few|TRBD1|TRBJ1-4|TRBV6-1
CAGQDRTNEKLFF
TGTGCCGGTCAGGACAGGACTAATGAAAAACTGTTTTTT
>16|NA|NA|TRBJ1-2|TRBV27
CASSPSRGTANYGYTF
TGTGCCAGCAGTCCATCCCGAGGAACCGCTAACTATGGCTACACCTTC
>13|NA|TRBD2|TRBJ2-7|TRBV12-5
CATVGLAGWEQYF
TGTGCTACCGTGGGGCTAGCGGGATGGGAGCAGTACTTC
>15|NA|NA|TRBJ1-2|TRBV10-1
CASSEGNSLETSYTF
TGCGCCAGCAGCGAGGGGAACAGTTTAGAGACAAGCTACACCTTC
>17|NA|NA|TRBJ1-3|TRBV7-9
CASSSARVGLSGNTIYF
TGTGCCAGCAGCTCGGCGCGGGTCGGCCTCTCTGGAAACACCATATATTTT
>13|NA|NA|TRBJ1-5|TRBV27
CASSLGTGLPQHF
TGTGCCAGCAGTTTAGGGACCGGCTTGCCCCAGCATTTT
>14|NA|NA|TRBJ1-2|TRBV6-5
CASSYGNGNYGYTF
TGTGCCAGCAGTTACGGGAACGGCAACTATGGCTACACCTTC
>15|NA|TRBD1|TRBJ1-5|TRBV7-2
CASSLSRGQNQPQHF
TGTGCCAGCAGCTTGTCCAGGGGGCAGAATCAGCCCCAGCATTTT
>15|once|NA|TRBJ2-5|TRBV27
CASSSNTGFQETQYF
TGTGCCAGCAGTTCAAACACAGGGTTTCAAGAGACCCAGTACTTC
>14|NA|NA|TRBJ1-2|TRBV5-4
CASSVRTALYGYTF
TGTGCCAGCAGCGTCCGGACAGCGCTCTATGGCTACACCTTC
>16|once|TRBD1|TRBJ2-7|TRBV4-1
CASSRSNTGEPYEQYF
TGCGCCAGCAGCCGCTCCAATACAGGGGAGCCCTACGAGCAGTACTTC
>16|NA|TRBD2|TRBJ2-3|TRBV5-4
CASSGSGGGSTDTQYF
TGTGCCAGCAGCGGTAGCGGGGGAGGAAGCACAGATACGCAGTATTTT
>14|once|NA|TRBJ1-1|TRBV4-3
CASSQDYSITEAFF
TGCGCCAGCAGCCAAGATTATTCGATCACTGAAGCTTTCTTT
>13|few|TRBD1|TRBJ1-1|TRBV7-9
CAGQGPGGTEAFF
TGTGCCGGACAGGGTCCTGGGGGCACTGAAGCTTTCTTT
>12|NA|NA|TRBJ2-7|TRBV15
CATRERGTEQYF
TGTGCCACCCGAGAGAGGGGGACCGAGCAGTACTTC
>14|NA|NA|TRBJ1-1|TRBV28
CASSLHEGSRAAFF
TGTGCCAGCAGTCTACATGAAGGGTCACGGGCAGCTTTCTTT
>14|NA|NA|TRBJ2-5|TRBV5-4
CASSLAGNQETQYF
TGTGCCAGCAGCTTGGCTGGGAACCAAGAGACCCAGTACTTC
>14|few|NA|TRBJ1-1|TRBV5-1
CASSSTTGSAEAFF
TGCGCCAGCAGCTCAACCACAGGGTCTGCTGAAGCTTTCTTT
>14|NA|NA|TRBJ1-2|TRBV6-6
CASSTGTSPGGYTF
TGTGCCAGCTCGACAGGCACCTCACCGGGTGGCTACACCTTC
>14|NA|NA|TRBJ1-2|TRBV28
CASSFGGTQWGYTF
TGTGCCAGCAGTTTCGGGGGGACGCAATGGGGCTACACCTTC
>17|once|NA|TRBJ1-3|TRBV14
CASSLGGGPSSGNTIYF
TGTGCCAGCAGCCTGGGCGGGGGGCCGAGCTCTGGAAACACCATATATTTT
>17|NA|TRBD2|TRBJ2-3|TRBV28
CASSLGNSGGSTDTQYF
TGTGCCAGCAGTTTAGGTAATAGCGGGGGTAGCACAGATACGCAGTATTTT
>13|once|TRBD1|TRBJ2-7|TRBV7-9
CASTGTESYEQYF
TGTGCCAGCACCGGGACAGAGTCTTACGAGCAGTACTTC
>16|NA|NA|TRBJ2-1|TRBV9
CASSAPQRVGYNEQFF
TGTGCCAGCAGCGCGCCACAGCGGGTAGGGTACAATGAGCAGTTCTTC
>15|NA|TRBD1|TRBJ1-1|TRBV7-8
CASSKTGGWNTEAFF
TGTGCCAGCAGCAAAACAGGGGGCTGGAACACTGAAGCTTTCTTT
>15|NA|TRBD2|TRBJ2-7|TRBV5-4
CASRAGTSGSYEQYF
TGTGCCAGCAGAGCTGGGACTAGCGGGAGCTACGAGCAGTACTTC
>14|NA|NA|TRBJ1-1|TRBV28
CASSLDSSNTEAFF
TGTGCCAGCAGTTTGGACAGTTCTAACACTGAAGCTTTCTTT
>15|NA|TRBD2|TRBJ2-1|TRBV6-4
CASSDSGTSGTEQFF
TGTGCCAGCAGTGACTCCGGGACTAGCGGGACTGAGCAGTTCTTC
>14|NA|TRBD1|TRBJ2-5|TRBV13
CASSWGQGYETQYF
TGTGCCAGCAGCTGGGGACAGGGATACGAGACCCAGTACTTC
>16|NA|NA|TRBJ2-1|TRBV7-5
CARSFSRGSSYNEQFF
TGTGCCAGAAGCTTTTCCCGGGGGAGCTCCTACAATGAGCAGTTCTTC
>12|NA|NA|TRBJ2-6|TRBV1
CTSKSRANVLTF
TGCACCAGCAAAAGTCGGGCCAACGTCCTGACTTTC
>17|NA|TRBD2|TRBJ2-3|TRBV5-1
CASQRNSGGPSYDTQYF
TGCGCCAGCCAAAGGAATAGCGGGGGGCCTAGTTATGACACGCAGTATTTT
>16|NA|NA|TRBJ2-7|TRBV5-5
CASSPRRGTSSYEQYF
TGTGCCAGCAGCCCACGACGGGGAACAAGCTCCTACGAGCAGTACTTC